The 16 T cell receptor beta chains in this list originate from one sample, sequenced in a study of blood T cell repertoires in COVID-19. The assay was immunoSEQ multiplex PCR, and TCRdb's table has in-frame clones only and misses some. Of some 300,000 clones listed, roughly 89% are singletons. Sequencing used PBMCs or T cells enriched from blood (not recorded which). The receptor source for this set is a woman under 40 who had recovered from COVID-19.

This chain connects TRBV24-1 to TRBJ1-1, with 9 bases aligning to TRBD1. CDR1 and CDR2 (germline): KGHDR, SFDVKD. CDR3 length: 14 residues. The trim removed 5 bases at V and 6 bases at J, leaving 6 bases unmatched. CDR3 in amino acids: CATSGPQGAAEAFF. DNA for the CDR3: TGTGCCACCAGTGGCCCACAGGGGGCCGCTGAAGCTTTCTTT.

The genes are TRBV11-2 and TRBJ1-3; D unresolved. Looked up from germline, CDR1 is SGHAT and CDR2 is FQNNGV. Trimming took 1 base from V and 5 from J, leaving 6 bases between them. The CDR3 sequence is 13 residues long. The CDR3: CASSLVSRNTIYF. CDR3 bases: TGTGCCAGCAGCTTAGTGAGCCGAAACACCATATATTTT.

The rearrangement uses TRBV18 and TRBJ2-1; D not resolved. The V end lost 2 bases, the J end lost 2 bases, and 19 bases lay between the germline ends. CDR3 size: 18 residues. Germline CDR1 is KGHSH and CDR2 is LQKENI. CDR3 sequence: CASSPNSPALRTYNEQFF. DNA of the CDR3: TGTGCCAGCTCACCAAACAGTCCGGCCTTGCGAACCTACAATGAGCAGTTCTTC.

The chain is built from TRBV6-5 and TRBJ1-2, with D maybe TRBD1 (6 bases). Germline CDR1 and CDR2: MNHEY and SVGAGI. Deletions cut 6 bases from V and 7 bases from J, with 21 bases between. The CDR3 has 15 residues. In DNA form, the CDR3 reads TGTGCCAGCAGGACAAATGGGGGGGCCTCGCGTGGCTACACCTTC. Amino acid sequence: CASRTNGGASRGYTF.

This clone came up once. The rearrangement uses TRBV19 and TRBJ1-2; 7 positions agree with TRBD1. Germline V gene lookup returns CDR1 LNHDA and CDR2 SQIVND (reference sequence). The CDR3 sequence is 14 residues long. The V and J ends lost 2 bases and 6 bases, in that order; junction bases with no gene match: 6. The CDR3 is CASSISEGAHGYTF. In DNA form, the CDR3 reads TGTGCCAGTAGTATATCGGAGGGGGCGCATGGCTACACCTTC. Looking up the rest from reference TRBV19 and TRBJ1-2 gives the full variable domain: DGGITQSPKYLFRKEGQNVTLSCEQNLNHDAMYWYRQDPGQGLRLIYYSQIVNDFQKGDIAEGYSVSREKKESFPLTVTSAQKNPTAFYLCASSISEGAHGYTFGSGTRLTVV.

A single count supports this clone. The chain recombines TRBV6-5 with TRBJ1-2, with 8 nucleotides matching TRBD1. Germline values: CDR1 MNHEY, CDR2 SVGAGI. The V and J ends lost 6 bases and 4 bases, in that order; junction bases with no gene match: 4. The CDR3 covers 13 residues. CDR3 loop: CASRLGQAYGYTF. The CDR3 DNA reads TGTGCCAGCAGGCTGGGACAGGCCTATGGCTACACCTTC.

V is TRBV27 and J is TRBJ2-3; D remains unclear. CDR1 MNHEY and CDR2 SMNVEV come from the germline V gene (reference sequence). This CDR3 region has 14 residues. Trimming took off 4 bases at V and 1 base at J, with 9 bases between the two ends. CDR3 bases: TGTGCCAGCAGTTCATACACAGGCACAGATACGCAGTATTTT. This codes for CASSSYTGTDTQYF.

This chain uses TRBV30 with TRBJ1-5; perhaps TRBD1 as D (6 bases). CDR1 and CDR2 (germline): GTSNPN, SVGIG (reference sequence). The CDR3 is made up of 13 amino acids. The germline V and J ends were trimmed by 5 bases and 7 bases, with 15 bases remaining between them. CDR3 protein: CAWGGTTAQPQHF. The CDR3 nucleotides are TGTGCCTGGGGGGGGACAACCGCCCAGCCCCAGCATTTT.

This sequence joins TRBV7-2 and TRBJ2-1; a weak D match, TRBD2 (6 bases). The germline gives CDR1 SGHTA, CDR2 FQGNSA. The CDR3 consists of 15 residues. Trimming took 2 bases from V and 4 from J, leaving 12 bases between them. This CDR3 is CASSLNTGVYNEQFF. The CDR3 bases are TGTGCCAGCAGCTTAAATACGGGAGTGTACAATGAGCAGTTCTTC. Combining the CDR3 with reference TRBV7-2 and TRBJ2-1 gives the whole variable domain GAGVSQSPSNKVTEKGKDVELRCDPISGHTALYWYRQSLGQGLEFLIYFQGNSAPDKSGLPSDRFSAERTGGSVSTLTIQRTQQEDSAVYLCASSLNTGVYNEQFFGPGTRLTVL.

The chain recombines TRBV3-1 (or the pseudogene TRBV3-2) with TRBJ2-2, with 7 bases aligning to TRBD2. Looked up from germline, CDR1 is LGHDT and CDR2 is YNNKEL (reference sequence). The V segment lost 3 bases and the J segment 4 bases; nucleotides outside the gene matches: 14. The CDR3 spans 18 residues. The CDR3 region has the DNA TGTGCCAGCAGCCATAGCGGGTGGGCCCTTGCGATCACCGGGGAGCTGTTTTTT. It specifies CASSHSGWALAITGELFF.

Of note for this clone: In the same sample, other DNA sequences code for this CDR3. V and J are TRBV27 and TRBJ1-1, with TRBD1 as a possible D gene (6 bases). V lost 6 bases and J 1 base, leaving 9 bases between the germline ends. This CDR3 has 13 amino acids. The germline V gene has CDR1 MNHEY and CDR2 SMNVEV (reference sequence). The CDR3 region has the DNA TGTGCCAGCAGCCTACAGGGGAACACTGAAGCTTTCTTT. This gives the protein CASSLQGNTEAFF.

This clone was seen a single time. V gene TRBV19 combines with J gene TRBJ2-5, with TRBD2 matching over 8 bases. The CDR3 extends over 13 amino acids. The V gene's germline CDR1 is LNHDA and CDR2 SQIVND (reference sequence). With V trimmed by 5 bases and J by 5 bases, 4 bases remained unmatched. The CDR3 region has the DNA TGTGCCAGTAGTTGGATAGCGGGGGAGACCCAGTACTTC. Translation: CASSWIAGETQYF.

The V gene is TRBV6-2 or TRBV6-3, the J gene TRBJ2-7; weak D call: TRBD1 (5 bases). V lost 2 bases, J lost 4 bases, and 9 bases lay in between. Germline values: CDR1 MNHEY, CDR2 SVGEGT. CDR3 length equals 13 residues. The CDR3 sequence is CASSYRQPYEQYF. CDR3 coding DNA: TGTGCCAGCAGTTACAGACAGCCATACGAGCAGTACTTC.

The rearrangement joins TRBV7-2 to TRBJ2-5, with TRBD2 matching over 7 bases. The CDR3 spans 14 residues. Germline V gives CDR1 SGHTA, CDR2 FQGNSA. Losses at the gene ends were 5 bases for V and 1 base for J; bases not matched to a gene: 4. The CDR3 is CASSPGTTQETQYF. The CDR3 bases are TGTGCCAGCAGCCCTGGGACTACCCAAGAGACCCAGTACTTC.

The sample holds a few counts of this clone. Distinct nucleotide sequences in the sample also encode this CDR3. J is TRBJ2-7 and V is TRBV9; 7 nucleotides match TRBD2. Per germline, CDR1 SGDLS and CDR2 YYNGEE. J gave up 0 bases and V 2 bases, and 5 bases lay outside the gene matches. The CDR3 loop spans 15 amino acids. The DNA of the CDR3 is TGTGCCAGCAGCGTTGGAGCGGGGTACTCCTACGAGCAGTACTTC. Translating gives CASSVGAGYSYEQYF.

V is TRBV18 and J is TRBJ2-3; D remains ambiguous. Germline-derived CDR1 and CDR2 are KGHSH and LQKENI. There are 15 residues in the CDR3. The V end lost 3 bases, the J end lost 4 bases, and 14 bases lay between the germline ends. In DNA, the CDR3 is TGTGCCAGCTCACCGCTTATTGGGCAGTCAGATACGCAGTATTTT. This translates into CASSPLIGQSDTQYF.